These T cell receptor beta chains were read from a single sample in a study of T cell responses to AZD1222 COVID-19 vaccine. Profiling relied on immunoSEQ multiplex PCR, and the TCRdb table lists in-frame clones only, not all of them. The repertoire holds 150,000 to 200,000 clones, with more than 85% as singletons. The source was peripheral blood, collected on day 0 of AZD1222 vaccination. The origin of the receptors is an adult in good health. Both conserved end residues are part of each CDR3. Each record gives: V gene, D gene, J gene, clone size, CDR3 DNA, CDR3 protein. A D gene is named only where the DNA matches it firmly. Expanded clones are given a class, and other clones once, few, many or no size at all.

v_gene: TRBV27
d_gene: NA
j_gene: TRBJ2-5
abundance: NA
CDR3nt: TGTGCCAGCAGTCGCACCCGGGAGACCCAGTACTTC
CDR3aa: CASSRTRETQYF

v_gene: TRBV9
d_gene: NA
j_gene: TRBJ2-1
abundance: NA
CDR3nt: TGTGCCAGCAGCGGGGGGCGGTCCTACAATGAGCAGTTCTTC
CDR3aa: CASSGGRSYNEQFF

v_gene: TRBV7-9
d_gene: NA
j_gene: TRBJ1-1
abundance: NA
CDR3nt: TGTGCCAGCAGCACAGTGGGGGTGATCACTGAAGCTTTCTTT
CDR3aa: CASSTVGVITEAFF

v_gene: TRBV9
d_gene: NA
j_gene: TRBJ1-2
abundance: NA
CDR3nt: TGTGCCAGCAGCGCAAGACAGGCCCCCGGGAGCTATGGCTACACCTTC
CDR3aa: CASSARQAPGSYGYTF

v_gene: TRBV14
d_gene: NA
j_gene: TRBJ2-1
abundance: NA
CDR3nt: TGTGCCAGCAGCCGACTAGTTTCTGGCAATGAGCAGTTCTTC
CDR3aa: CASSRLVSGNEQFF

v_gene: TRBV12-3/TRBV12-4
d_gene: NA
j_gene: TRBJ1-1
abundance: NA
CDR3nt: TGTGCCAGCAGTACCCTTAGTCCTGAAGCTTTCTTT
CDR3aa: CASSTLSPEAFF

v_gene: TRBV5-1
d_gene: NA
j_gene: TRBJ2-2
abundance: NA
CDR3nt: TGCGCCAGCAGCTTGTATCCCTCCACCGGGGAGCTGTTTTTT
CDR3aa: CASSLYPSTGELFF

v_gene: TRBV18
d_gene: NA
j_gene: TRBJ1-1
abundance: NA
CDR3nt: TGTGCCAGCTCATTGGAGAGCACTGAAGCTTTCTTT
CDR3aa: CASSLESTEAFF

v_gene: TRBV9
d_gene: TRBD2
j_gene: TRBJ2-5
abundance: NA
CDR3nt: TGTGCCAGCAGCGGAGGACTAGCGGGGGTCACAGAGACCCAGTACTTC
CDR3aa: CASSGGLAGVTETQYF

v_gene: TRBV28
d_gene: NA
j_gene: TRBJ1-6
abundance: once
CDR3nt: TGTGCCAGCAGGCCCAAAACGGGTTATAATTCACCCCTCCACTTT
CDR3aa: CASRPKTGYNSPLHF

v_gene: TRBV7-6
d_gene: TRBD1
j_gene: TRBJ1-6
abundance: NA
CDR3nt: TGTGCCAGCAGCCCCCAACAGGGGGGAAATTCACCCCTCCACTTT
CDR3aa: CASSPQQGGNSPLHF

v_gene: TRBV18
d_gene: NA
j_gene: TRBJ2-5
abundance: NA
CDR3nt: TGTGCCAGCTCACCTCAACGCGCGGGGGCCCAAGAGACCCAGTACTTC
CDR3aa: CASSPQRAGAQETQYF

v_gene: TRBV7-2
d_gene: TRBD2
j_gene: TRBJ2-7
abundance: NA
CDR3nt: TGTGCCAGCAGCATTACTAGCGGTTACTCCTACGAGCAGTACTTC
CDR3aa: CASSITSGYSYEQYF

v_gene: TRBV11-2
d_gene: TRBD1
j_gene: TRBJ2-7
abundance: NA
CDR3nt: TGTGCCAGCAGCCTGGGACAGAACTACGAGCAGTACTTC
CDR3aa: CASSLGQNYEQYF

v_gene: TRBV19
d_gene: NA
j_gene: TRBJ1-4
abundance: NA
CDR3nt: TGTGCCAGTACAACACAGGCAACTAATGAAAAACTGTTTTTT
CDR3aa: CASTTQATNEKLFF

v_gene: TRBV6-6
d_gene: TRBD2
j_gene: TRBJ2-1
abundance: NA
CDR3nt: TGTGCCAGCAGTGCCTCGGCGGGAGGTGGTGATGAGCAGTTCTTC
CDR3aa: CASSASAGGGDEQFF

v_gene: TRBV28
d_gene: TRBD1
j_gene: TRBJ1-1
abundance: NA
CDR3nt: TGTGCCAGCAGTTTATACAGGGGGCTTTGGGACACTGAAGCTTTCTTT
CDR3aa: CASSLYRGLWDTEAFF

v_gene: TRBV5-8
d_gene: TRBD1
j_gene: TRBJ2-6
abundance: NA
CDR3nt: TGTGCCAGCAGCTTGCTGGGACAGAGCTCTGGGGCCAACGTCCTGACTTTC
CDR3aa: CASSLLGQSSGANVLTF

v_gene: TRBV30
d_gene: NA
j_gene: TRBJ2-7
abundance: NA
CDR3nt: TGTGCCTGGAGTGATCCGGGCCAGGTTACGGACGAGCAGTACTTC
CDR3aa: CAWSDPGQVTDEQYF

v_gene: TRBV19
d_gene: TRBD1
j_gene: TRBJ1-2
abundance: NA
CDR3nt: TGTGCCAGTTCGGACAGGGGAAATTCTAACTATGGCTACACCTTC
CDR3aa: CASSDRGNSNYGYTF

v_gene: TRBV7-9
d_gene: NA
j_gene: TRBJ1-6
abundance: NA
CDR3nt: TGTGCCAGCAGCCGTGAAGGGGGGGGTACTAATAATTCACCCCTCCACTTT
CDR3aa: CASSREGGGTNNSPLHF

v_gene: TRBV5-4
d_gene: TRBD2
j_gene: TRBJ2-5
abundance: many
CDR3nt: TGTGCCAGCAGCTTGGATGCGGGGGGGCGGGAGACCCAGTACTTC
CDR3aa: CASSLDAGGRETQYF